This is a list of T cell receptor beta chains from one sample in a study of neoadjuvant anti-PD-1 for oral cavity cancer. Data came from immunoSEQ multiplex PCR; TCRdb stores just in-frame clones and leaves some out. The table shows about 61,000 clones, with around 80% occurring only once. The input for sequencing was PBMCs, taken before nivolumab (anti-PD-1) treatment. These receptors were obtained from a person aged 35-80 years with oral cavity squamous cell carcinoma. Each CDR3 is given with its conserved first and last residue. The D gene is left open where the match is weak. Rows may omit the clone size; those that give it use once, few, many or a size class.

TRBD1	TRBV4-2	.	TRBJ2-7	CASSQDWTTGGEQYF	TGTGCCAGCAGCCAAGATTGGACCACAGGGGGCGAGCAGTACTTC
.	TRBV13	.	TRBJ2-3	CASSLGAGAGDTQYF	TGTGCCAGCAGCTTAGGGGCAGGGGCAGGGGATACGCAGTATTTT
.	TRBV5-1	.	TRBJ2-7	CASSLVGDSYEQYF	TGCGCCAGCAGCTTGGTCGGAGACAGCTACGAGCAGTACTTC
.	TRBV10-2	.	TRBJ2-1	CASSDRGYEQFF	TGCGCCAGCAGTGATAGGGGATATGAGCAGTTCTTC
.	TRBV5-8	.	TRBJ1-1	CASSLAAGASNTEAFF	TGTGCCAGCAGCTTGGCGGCAGGGGCTTCGAACACTGAAGCTTTCTTT
TRBD1	TRBV5-4	few	TRBJ1-1	CASSSGTGAMNTEAFF	TGTGCCAGCAGCTCCGGGACAGGGGCCATGAACACTGAAGCTTTCTTT
.	TRBV6-6	.	TRBJ1-2	CASSDTGNYGYTF	TGTGCCAGCAGTGATACAGGAAACTATGGCTACACCTTC
TRBD2	TRBV27	.	TRBJ2-1	CASSRGLAAFF	TGTGCCAGCAGTAGGGGACTAGCCGCGTTCTTC
TRBD1	TRBV7-8	once	TRBJ1-2	CASSLGDRGNYGYTF	TGTGCCAGCAGCTTAGGGGACAGGGGAAACTATGGCTACACCTTC
TRBD1	TRBV7-3	.	TRBJ2-2	CASSRGQGNTGELFF	TGTGCCAGCAGTCGCGGACAGGGGAACACCGGGGAGCTGTTTTTT
.	TRBV5-4	.	TRBJ2-7	CASSLEGGTYEQYF	TGTGCCAGCAGCTTGGAGGGGGGGACCTACGAGCAGTACTTC
TRBD2	TRBV4-2	.	TRBJ2-1	CASSSSTSTSGRNEQFF	TGTGCCAGCAGCTCAAGCACCTCGACTAGCGGGAGAAATGAGCAGTTCTTC
TRBD1	TRBV6-4	.	TRBJ2-1	CASRPSWTGMYSYNEQFF	TGTGCCAGCAGACCCTCCTGGACAGGGATGTATTCCTACAATGAGCAGTTCTTC
TRBD1	TRBV7-2	.	TRBJ2-2	CASSPERGLNTGELFF	TGTGCCAGCAGCCCCGAGAGGGGGCTTAACACCGGGGAGCTGTTTTTT
.	TRBV2	.	TRBJ1-2	CASSLQGANYGYTF	TGTGCCAGCAGTTTACAGGGAGCTAACTATGGCTACACCTTC
.	TRBV5-1	.	TRBJ2-2	CASSLDRNTGELFF	TGCGCCAGCAGCCTGGACAGGAACACCGGGGAGCTGTTTTTT
.	TRBV29-1	.	TRBJ1-4	CSVEKRDLGEKLFF	TGCAGCGTTGAAAAGAGGGATCTCGGGGAAAAACTGTTTTTT
TRBD1	TRBV6-1	many	TRBJ1-6	CASSEARGRWNSPLHF	TGTGCCAGCAGTGAAGCGAGGGGGCGGTGGAATTCACCCCTCCACTTT
.	TRBV6-1	.	TRBJ2-1	CASSARGSGLHEQFF	TGTGCCAGCAGTGCGAGGGGGAGCGGCCTCCATGAGCAGTTCTTC
TRBD2	TRBV28	.	TRBJ2-7	CASSPSGGIIYEQYF	TGTGCCAGCAGTCCTAGCGGGGGAATTATTTACGAGCAGTACTTC
.	TRBV19	.	TRBJ2-1	CASSRLQGYNEQFF	TGTGCCAGTAGTAGGTTACAGGGTTACAATGAGCAGTTCTTC
TRBD1	TRBV9	.	TRBJ1-1	CASSTSGRGRGTEAFF	TGTGCCAGCAGCACTTCCGGCAGGGGGCGAGGCACTGAAGCTTTCTTT
.	TRBV5-1	.	TRBJ1-4	CASSLAGEKLFF	TGCGCCAGCAGCTTGGCTGGCGAAAAACTGTTTTTT
TRBD2	TRBV2	.	TRBJ2-3	CASSEFPSGGARDTQYF	TGTGCCAGCAGTGAATTTCCTAGCGGGGGGGCCAGGGATACGCAGTATTTT
TRBD2	TRBV7-9	.	TRBJ2-3	CASSTGLASTDTQYF	TGTGCCAGCAGCACGGGACTAGCGAGCACAGATACGCAGTATTTT
.	TRBV18	.	TRBJ1-5	CASSPQGNNQPQHF	TGTGCCAGCTCACCACAGGGAAACAATCAGCCCCAGCATTTT
.	TRBV4-2	.	TRBJ2-1	CASSQDTNNEQFF	TGTGCCAGCAGCCAAGATACTAACAATGAGCAGTTCTTC
.	TRBV29-1	once	TRBJ2-7	CSVEGGDTMNEQYF	TGCAGCGTTGAAGGAGGGGATACTATGAACGAGCAGTACTTC
.	TRBV27	.	TRBJ1-5	CASSLDRINQPQHF	TGTGCCAGCAGTCTCGACCGGATTAATCAGCCCCAGCATTTT
.	TRBV2	once	TRBJ1-4	CASSDRSWPTNEKLFF	TGTGCCAGCAGTGATCGCTCTTGGCCAACTAATGAAAAACTGTTTTTT
.	TRBV2	.	TRBJ2-5	CASSQETQYF	TGTGCCAGCAGTCAAGAGACCCAGTACTTC
.	TRBV28	.	TRBJ2-1	CASRGRSYNEQFF	TGTGCCAGCAGAGGACGTAGCTACAATGAGCAGTTCTTC
TRBD2	TRBV11-2	.	TRBJ2-2	CASSFISSGRAPGELFF	TGTGCCAGCAGCTTTATTTCTAGCGGGAGGGCCCCCGGGGAGCTGTTTTTT
.	TRBV5-1	once	TRBJ1-2	CASKLQSSYGYTF	TGCGCCAGCAAGCTTCAGAGCTCTTATGGCTACACCTTC
TRBD2	TRBV4-1	.	TRBJ2-2	CASSQDPSGANTGELFF	TGCGCCAGCAGCCAAGACCCGAGCGGGGCGAACACCGGGGAGCTGTTTTTT
.	TRBV5-6	.	TRBJ2-6	CASSLSDPISGANVLTF	TGTGCCAGCTCTCTATCGGACCCAATCTCTGGGGCCAACGTCCTGACTTTC
.	TRBV14	.	TRBJ2-7	CASSQERAFEQYF	TGTGCCAGCAGCCAAGAGCGAGCCTTCGAGCAGTACTTC
.	TRBV27	.	TRBJ1-1	CASSPRRAGRSNTEAFF	TGTGCCAGCAGTCCCCGGAGAGCAGGGAGATCAAACACTGAAGCTTTCTTT
TRBD2	TRBV5-4	.	TRBJ2-3	CASSLAGTRSTDTQYF	TGTGCCAGCAGCTTGGCCGGGACTAGATCCACAGATACGCAGTATTTT
.	TRBV7-9	.	TRBJ2-3	CASSLNGNTQYF	TGTGCCAGCAGCTTAAATGGAAATACGCAGTATTTT
TRBD2	TRBV7-9	.	TRBJ2-5	CASTSRLAGGQETQYF	TGTGCCAGCACATCAAGACTAGCGGGAGGGCAAGAGACCCAGTACTTC
.	TRBV6-4	.	TRBJ1-2	CASSPGQSYGYTF	TGTGCCAGCAGCCCAGGACAGTCCTATGGCTACACCTTC
.	TRBV7-8	.	TRBJ1-2	CASSSGNRAYGYTF	TGTGCCAGCAGCTCCGGAAACAGGGCGTATGGCTACACCTTC
.	TRBV21-1	.	TRBJ1-6	CASSKEEVVGYDLSSYNSPLHF	TGTGCCAGCAGCAAGGAAGAGGTAGTAGGGTATGATCTTAGCTCCTATAATTCACCCCTCCACTTT
.	TRBV18	.	TRBJ2-7	CASSPRRTGFDEQYF	TGTGCCAGCTCACCGAGACGTACGGGTTTTGACGAGCAGTACTTC
.	TRBV29-1	.	TRBJ2-7	CSVEDGTGSYEQYF	TGCAGCGTTGAAGATGGAACAGGATCCTACGAGCAGTACTTC
.	TRBV7-6	.	TRBJ2-7	CASSHTSTEQYF	TGTGCCAGCAGCCATACATCTACGGAGCAGTACTTC